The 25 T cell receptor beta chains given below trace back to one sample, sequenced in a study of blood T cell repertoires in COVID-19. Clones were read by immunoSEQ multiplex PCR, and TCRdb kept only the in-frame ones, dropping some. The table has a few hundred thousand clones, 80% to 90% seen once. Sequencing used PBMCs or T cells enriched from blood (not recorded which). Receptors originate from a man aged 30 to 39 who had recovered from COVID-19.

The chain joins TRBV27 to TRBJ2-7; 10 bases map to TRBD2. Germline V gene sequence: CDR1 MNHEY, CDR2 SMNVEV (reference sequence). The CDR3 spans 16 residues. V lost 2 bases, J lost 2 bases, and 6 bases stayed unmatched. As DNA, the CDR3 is TGTGCCAGCAGTTTAAGGGGTAGCGGGGGGCCCTACGAGCAGTACTTC. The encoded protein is CASSLRGSGGPYEQYF.

The CDR3 region has the DNA TGTGCCAGCCGCGTGGGAGGGGGTAACTATGGCTACACCTTC. This codes for CASRVGGGNYGYTF. V usage is TRBV5-5 and J usage is TRBJ1-2; a weak D match, TRBD1 (6 bases). Germline CDR1 SGHKS, CDR2 YYEKEE (reference sequence). This CDR3 is built from 14 residues. V was trimmed by 7 bases and J by 1 base, leaving 14 bases between them.

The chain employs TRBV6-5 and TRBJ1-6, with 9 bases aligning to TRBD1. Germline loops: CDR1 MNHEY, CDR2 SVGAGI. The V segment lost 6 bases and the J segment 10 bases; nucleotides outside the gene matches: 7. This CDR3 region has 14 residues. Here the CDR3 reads CASRGGGTGSPLHF. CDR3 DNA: TGTGCCAGCAGGGGTGGAGGGACAGGGTCACCCCTCCACTTT.

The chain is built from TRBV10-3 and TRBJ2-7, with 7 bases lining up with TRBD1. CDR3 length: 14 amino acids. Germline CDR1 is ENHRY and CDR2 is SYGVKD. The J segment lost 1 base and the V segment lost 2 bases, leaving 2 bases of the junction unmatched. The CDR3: CAISERQGSYEQYF. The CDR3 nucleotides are TGTGCCATCAGTGAGAGACAGGGTTCCTACGAGCAGTACTTC.

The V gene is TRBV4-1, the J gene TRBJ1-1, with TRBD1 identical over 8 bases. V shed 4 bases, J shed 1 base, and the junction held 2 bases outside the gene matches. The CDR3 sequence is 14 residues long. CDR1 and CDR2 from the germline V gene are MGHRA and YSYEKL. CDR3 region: CASSRGQGNTEAFF. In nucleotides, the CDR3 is TGCGCCAGCAGCCGCGGACAGGGGAACACTGAAGCTTTCTTT.

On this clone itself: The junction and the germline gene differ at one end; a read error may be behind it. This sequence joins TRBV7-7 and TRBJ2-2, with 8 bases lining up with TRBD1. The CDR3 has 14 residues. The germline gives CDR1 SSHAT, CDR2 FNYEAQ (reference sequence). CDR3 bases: TGTGCTAGCAGCTTAGACAGGGGCACCGGGGAGCTGTTTTTT. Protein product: CASSLDRGTGELFF.

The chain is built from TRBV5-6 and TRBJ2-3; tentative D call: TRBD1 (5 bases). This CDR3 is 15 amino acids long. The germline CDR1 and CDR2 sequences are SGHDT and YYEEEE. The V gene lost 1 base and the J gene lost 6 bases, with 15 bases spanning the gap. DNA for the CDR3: TGTGCCAGCAGCTTGCAGGGTGTTGGATCCGATACGCAGTATTTT. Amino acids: CASSLQGVGSDTQYF.

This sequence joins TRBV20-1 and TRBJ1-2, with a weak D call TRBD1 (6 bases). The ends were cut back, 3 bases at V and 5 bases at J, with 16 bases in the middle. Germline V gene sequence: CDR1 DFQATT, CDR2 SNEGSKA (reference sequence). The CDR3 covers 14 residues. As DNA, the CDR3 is TGCAGTGCTAGTAGGTCTTCAGGGGAATATGGCTACACCTTC. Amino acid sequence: CSASRSSGEYGYTF.

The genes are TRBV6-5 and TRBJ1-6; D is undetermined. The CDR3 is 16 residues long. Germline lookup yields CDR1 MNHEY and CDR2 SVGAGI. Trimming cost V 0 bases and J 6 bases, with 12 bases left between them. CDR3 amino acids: CASSYSRGYANSPLHF. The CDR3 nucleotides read TGTGCCAGCAGTTACTCGCGGGGATATGCTAATTCACCCCTCCACTTT.

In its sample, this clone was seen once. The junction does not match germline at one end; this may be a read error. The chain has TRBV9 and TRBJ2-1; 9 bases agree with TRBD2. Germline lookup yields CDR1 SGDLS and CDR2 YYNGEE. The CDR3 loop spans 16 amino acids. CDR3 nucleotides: TGTGCCAGCAGCGCGATGACCAGAGCCAGCGGGGGGCCTATGATCTTC. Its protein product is CASSAMTRASGGPMIF.

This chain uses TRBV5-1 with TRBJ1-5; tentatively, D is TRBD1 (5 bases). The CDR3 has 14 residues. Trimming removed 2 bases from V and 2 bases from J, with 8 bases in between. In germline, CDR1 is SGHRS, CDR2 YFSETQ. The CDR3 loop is CASSFQGGNQPQHF. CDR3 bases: TGCGCCAGCAGCTTCCAAGGGGGCAATCAGCCCCAGCATTTT.

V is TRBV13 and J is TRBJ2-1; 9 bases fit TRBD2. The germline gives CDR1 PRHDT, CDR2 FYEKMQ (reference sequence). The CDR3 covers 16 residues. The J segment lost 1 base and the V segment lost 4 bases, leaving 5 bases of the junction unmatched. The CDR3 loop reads CASSSTSGLSYNEQFF. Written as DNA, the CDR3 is TGTGCCAGCAGCTCGACTAGCGGTCTGTCCTACAATGAGCAGTTCTTC.

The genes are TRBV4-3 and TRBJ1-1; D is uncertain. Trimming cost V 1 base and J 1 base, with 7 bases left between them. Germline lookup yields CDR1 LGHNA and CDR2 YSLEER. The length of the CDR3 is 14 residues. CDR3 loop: CASSQVGQNTEAFF. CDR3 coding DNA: TGCGCCAGCAGCCAAGTGGGCCAGAACACTGAAGCTTTCTTT.

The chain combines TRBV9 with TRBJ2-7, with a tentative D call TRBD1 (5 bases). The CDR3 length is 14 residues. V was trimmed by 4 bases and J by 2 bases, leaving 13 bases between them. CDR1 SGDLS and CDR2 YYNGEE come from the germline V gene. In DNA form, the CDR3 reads TGTGCCAGCAGCCCACAGGTACCGGCCTACGAGCAGTACTTC. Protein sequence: CASSPQVPAYEQYF.

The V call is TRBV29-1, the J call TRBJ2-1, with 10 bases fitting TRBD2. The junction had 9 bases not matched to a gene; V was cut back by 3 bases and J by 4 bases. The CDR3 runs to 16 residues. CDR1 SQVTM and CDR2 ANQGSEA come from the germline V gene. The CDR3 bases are TGCAGCGTTGATGGCACTAGCGGGGTCTTATACAATGAGCAGTTCTTC. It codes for CSVDGTSGVLYNEQFF.

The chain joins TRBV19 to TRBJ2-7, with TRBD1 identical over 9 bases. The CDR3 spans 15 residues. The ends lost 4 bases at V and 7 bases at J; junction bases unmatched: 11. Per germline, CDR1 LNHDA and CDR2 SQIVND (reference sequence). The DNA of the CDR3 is TGTGCCAGTAGTACCGGGACAGGGCGAAATTCGGAGCAGTACTTC. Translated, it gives CASSTGTGRNSEQYF. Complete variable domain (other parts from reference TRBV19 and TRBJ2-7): DGGITQSPKYLFRKEGQNVTLSCEQNLNHDAMYWYRQDPGQGLRLIYYSQIVNDFQKGDIAEGYSVSREKKESFPLTVTSAQKNPTAFYLCASSTGTGRNSEQYFGPGTRLTVT.

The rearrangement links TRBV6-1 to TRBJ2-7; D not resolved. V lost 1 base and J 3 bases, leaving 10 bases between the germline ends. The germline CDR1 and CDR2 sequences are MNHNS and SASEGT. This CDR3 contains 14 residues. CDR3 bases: TGTGCCAGCAGTGAAGGGCTAGAATACTACGAGCAGTACTTC. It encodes CASSEGLEYYEQYF.

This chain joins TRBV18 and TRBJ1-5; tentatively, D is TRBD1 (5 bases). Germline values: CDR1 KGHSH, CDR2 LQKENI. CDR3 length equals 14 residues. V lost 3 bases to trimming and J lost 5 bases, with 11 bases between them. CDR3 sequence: CASSPDSKDQPQHF. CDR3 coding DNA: TGTGCCAGCTCACCTGACAGCAAGGATCAGCCCCAGCATTTT.

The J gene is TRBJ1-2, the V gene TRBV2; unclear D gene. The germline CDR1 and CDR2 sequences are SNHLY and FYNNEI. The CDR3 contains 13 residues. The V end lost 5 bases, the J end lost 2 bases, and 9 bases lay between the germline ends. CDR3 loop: CASSMAANYGYTF. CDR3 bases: TGTGCCAGCAGTATGGCAGCGAACTATGGCTACACCTTC.

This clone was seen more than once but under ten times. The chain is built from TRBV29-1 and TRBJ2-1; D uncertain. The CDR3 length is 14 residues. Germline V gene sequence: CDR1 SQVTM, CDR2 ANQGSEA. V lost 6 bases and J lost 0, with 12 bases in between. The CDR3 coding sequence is TGCAGCGTATTCTGGGCCTCCTCCTACAATGAGCAGTTCTTC. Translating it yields CSVFWASSYNEQFF.

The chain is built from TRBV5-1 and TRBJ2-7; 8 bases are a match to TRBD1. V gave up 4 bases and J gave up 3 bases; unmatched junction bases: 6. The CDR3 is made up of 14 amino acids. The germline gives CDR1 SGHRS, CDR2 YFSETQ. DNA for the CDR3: TGCGCCAGCAGCGTTGGACAGGGTTTCTACGAGCAGTACTTC. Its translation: CASSVGQGFYEQYF.

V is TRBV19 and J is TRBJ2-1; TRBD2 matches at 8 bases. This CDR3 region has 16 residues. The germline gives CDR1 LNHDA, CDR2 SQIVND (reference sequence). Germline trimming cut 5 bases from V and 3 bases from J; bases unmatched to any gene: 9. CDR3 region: CASSEQAGTSYNEQFF. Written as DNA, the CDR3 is TGTGCCAGTAGTGAACAGGCCGGGACTAGCTACAATGAGCAGTTCTTC.

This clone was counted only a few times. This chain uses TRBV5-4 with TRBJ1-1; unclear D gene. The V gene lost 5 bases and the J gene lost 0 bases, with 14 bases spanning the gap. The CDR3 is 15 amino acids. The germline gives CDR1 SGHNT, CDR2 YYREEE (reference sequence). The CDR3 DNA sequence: TGTGCCAGCAGTTTGATGGGAGGAATGAACACTGAAGCTTTCTTT. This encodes CASSLMGGMNTEAFF.

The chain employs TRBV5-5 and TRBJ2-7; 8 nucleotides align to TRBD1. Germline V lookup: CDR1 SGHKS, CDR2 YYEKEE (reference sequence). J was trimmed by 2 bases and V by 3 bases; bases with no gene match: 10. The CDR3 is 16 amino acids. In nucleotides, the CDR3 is TGTGCCAGCAGCTCGCTTCCGGGACAGGCAACCTACGAGCAGTACTTC. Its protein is CASSSLPGQATYEQYF. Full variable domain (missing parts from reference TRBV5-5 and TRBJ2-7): DAGVTQSPTHLIKTRGQQVTLRCSPISGHKSVSWYQQVLGQGPQFIFQYYEKEERGRGNFPDRFSARQFPNYSSELNVNALLLGDSALYLCASSSLPGQATYEQYFGPGTRLTVT.

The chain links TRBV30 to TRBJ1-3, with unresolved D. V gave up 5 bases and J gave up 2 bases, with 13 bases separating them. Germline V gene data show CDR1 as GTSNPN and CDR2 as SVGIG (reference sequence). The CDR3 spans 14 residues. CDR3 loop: CAWATVRPGNTIYF. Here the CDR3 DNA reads TGTGCCTGGGCAACAGTTAGGCCTGGAAACACCATATATTTT.